The 24 T cell receptor beta chains given below trace back to one sample, sequenced in a study of cytomegalovirus exposure and HLA in healthy donors. TCRdb keeps only in-frame clones here, not all; method: immunoSEQ multiplex PCR. The sample consists of some 140,000 clones, roughly 81% of them appearing once. Sequences were obtained from PBMCs. All receptors derive from a woman in her thirties in good health and CMV-seronegative.

The chain combines TRBV18 with TRBJ2-2; 9 bases line up with TRBD1. CDR1 KGHSH and CDR2 LQKENI come from the germline V gene. The CDR3 spans 17 residues. With V trimmed by 3 bases and J by 7 bases, 12 bases remained unmatched. CDR3 DNA sequence: TGTGCCAGCTCACCCAATATACCGGGACAGGGAAGCGGGGAGCTGTTTTTT. Translating gives CASSPNIPGQGSGELFF. The whole variable domain, remainder taken from reference TRBV18 and TRBJ2-2, is NAGVMQNPRHLVRRRGQEARLRCSPMKGHSHVYWYRQLPEEGLKFMVYLQKENIIDESGMPKERFSAEFPKEGPSILRIQQVVRGDSAAYFCASSPNIPGQGSGELFFGEGSRLTVL.

This chain joins TRBV9 and TRBJ2-1; D might be TRBD1 (6 bases). The V end lost 4 bases, the J end lost 0 bases, and 20 bases lay between the germline ends. The length of the CDR3 is 18 residues. Germline assignment: CDR1 SGDLS and CDR2 YYNGEE. The CDR3 protein is CASSPHKGETSSYNEQFF. CDR3 coding DNA: TGTGCCAGCAGCCCTCATAAGGGGGAGACCAGCTCCTACAATGAGCAGTTCTTC.

The chain links TRBV27 to TRBJ2-7, with 12 bases matching TRBD2. With V trimmed by 2 bases and J by 5 bases, 10 bases remained unmatched. Germline assignment: CDR1 MNHEY and CDR2 SMNVEV (reference sequence). This CDR3 contains 17 residues. CDR3 residues: CASSLTLAGGPRNEQYF. The CDR3, as DNA: TGTGCCAGCAGTTTAACCCTAGCGGGGGGGCCTAGGAACGAGCAGTACTTC.

This chain connects TRBV2 to TRBJ1-1, with unresolved D. V lost 3 bases to trimming and J lost 3 bases, with 11 bases between them. The CDR3 covers 14 residues. In germline, CDR1 is SNHLY, CDR2 FYNNEI. The CDR3 reads CASSDEGGDTEAFF. Written as DNA, the CDR3 is TGTGCCAGCAGTGACGAAGGCGGGGACACTGAAGCTTTCTTT.

The chain has TRBV6-6 and TRBJ2-7; TRBD1 is a possible D gene (5 bases). V lost 5 bases and J 4 bases, leaving 15 bases between the germline ends. This CDR3 spans 14 amino acids. Germline-derived CDR1 and CDR2 are MNHNY and SVGAGI (reference sequence). The CDR3 DNA reads as TGTGCCAGCAGTGCACTATCCCAGGGTTACGAGCAGTACTTC. Its translation is CASSALSQGYEQYF.

The V gene is TRBV28, the J gene TRBJ1-2, with D perhaps matching TRBD1 (5 bases). Germline CDR1 MDHEN, CDR2 SYDVKM. This CDR3 spans 12 amino acids. V was trimmed by 10 bases and J by 4 bases, leaving 13 bases between them. CDR3 coding DNA: TGTGCCATTACGAGGGGAGGCTATGGCTACACCTTC. Its translation is CAITRGGYGYTF.

CDR3 amino acids: CASSEGPWTGGFQETQYF. CDR3 nucleotide sequence: TGTGCCAGCAGTGAAGGGCCCTGGACAGGGGGCTTTCAAGAGACCCAGTACTTC. The rearrangement joins TRBV2 to TRBJ2-5; TRBD1 matches 11 bases. Germline CDR1 and CDR2: SNHLY and FYNNEI. The V segment lost 1 base and the J segment 2 bases; nucleotides outside the gene matches: 9. The CDR3 contains 18 residues.

As DNA, the CDR3 is TGTGCCAGCAGCCACCCGGGACAGATCCTCCACTTT. It translates to CASSHPGQILHF. The V and J genes are TRBV7-3 and TRBJ1-6, with TRBD1 matching 7 bases. J gave up 15 bases and V 5 bases, and 7 bases lay outside the gene matches. This CDR3 spans 12 amino acids. Germline CDR1 SGHTA, CDR2 FQGTGA.

The chain has TRBV28 and TRBJ2-7, with a tentative D call TRBD2 (5 bases). Germline V gene data show CDR1 as MDHEN and CDR2 as SYDVKM. The V and J ends lost 2 bases and 3 bases respectively, with 20 bases between them. The CDR3 has 17 amino acids. The CDR3 sequence: CASSLENGVPQLYEQYF. DNA for the CDR3: TGTGCCAGCAGTTTAGAGAACGGGGTACCACAGCTCTACGAGCAGTACTTC.

The chain recombines TRBV27 with TRBJ1-5, with D uncertain. V gave up 2 bases and J gave up 2 bases, with 16 bases separating them. The germline V gene has CDR1 MNHEY and CDR2 SMNVEV (reference sequence). This CDR3 has 17 residues. CDR3 DNA sequence: TGTGCCAGCAGTTTAGTCGGGGAACCACAAGGCAATCAGCCCCAGCATTTT. Residues: CASSLVGEPQGNQPQHF.

Details on this clone: The identical CDR3 is also encoded by other nucleotide sequences in the sample. This rearrangement joins TRBV2 to TRBJ1-1; 9 bases fit TRBD1. This CDR3 is 13 amino acids long. In germline, CDR1 is SNHLY, CDR2 FYNNEI. V gave up 6 bases and J gave up 5 bases; unmatched junction bases: 4. Here the CDR3 reads CASRGQGLTEAFF. The CDR3, as DNA: TGTGCCAGCAGGGGACAGGGTCTGACTGAAGCTTTCTTT.

The chain combines TRBV27 with TRBJ1-1; tentatively, D is TRBD1 (5 bases). Germline V gene data show CDR1 as MNHEY and CDR2 as SMNVEV (reference sequence). V was pared by 3 bases and J by 7 bases, with 18 bases between. There are 15 residues in the CDR3. The CDR3 loop is CASSLRGTGRGEAFF. The CDR3 region has the DNA TGTGCCAGCAGTTTGAGGGGCACCGGGAGGGGTGAAGCTTTCTTT.

This clone was recorded many times. V is TRBV19 and J is TRBJ1-2, with D possibly being TRBD1 (5 bases). The CDR3 spans 16 residues. V lost 9 bases and J lost 4, with 24 bases in between. Per germline, CDR1 LNHDA and CDR2 SQIVND (reference sequence). For the CDR3, the DNA is TGTGCCAGCCAACCTGAACAAATAGGGGTCAGCTATGGCTACACCTTC. It codes for CASQPEQIGVSYGYTF.

The V gene is TRBV2, the J gene TRBJ2-6; D unresolved. Germline-derived CDR1 and CDR2 are SNHLY and FYNNEI. V was clipped by 6 bases and J by 0 bases, with 9 bases between them. The CDR3 runs to 15 residues. The CDR3 reads CASRESPSGANVLTF. In nucleotides, the CDR3 is TGTGCCAGCAGGGAGTCTCCCTCTGGGGCCAACGTCCTGACTTTC.

The chain uses TRBV5-6 and TRBJ1-5; 7 positions agree with TRBD1. The junction had 10 bases not matched to a gene; V was cut back by 4 bases and J by 6 bases. This CDR3 spans 15 amino acids. Germline-derived CDR1 and CDR2 are SGHDT and YYEEEE. The CDR3 DNA reads TGTGCCAGCAGCATAACACAGGGGAAGGGTCAGCCCCAGCATTTT. Translated, it gives CASSITQGKGQPQHF.

The chain combines TRBV27 with TRBJ2-7, with TRBD1 identical over 9 bases. The CDR3 spans 17 residues. From germline, CDR1 is MNHEY and CDR2 SMNVEV (reference sequence). The V segment lost 5 bases and the J segment 0 bases; nucleotides outside the gene matches: 11. Here the CDR3 DNA reads TGTGCCAGCAGTGCCGGGACAGGGAGGACCAACTCCTACGAGCAGTACTTC. Translated, it gives CASSAGTGRTNSYEQYF.

The chain employs TRBV2 and TRBJ1-3; 7 positions match TRBD1. Germline V gene data show CDR1 as SNHLY and CDR2 as FYNNEI. The trim removed 2 bases at V and 0 bases at J, leaving 4 bases unmatched. The CDR3 runs 16 residues. The CDR3 reads CASSELGQHSGNTIYF. Written as DNA, the CDR3 is TGTGCCAGCAGTGAATTGGGACAGCACTCTGGAAACACCATATATTTT.

This chain joins TRBV5-1 and TRBJ2-5; perhaps TRBD1 as D (6 bases). The CDR3 is made up of 16 amino acids. Germline lookup yields CDR1 SGHRS and CDR2 YFSETQ. V lost 0 bases, J lost 1 base, and 13 bases lay in between. CDR3 DNA sequence: TGCGCCAGCAGCTTGGCCCAGGGACATATCCAAGAGACCCAGTACTTC. This translates into CASSLAQGHIQETQYF.

CDR3 sequence (DNA): TGTGCCAGCAGCCGGGGACAGGGGGAGGGATACGAGCAGTACTTC. Protein: CASSRGQGEGYEQYF. This chain connects TRBV11-3 to TRBJ2-7, with 11 bases identical to TRBD1. V shed 5 bases, J shed 4 bases, and the junction held 7 bases outside the gene matches. Germline V gives CDR1 SGHNT, CDR2 YENEEA. CDR3 length: 15 amino acids.

The chain recombines TRBV4-3 with TRBJ2-7, with D possibly matching TRBD2 (6 bases). The germline gives CDR1 LGHNA, CDR2 YSLEER. The CDR3 loop spans 14 amino acids. Trimming removed 1 base at V and 1 base at J, with 8 bases between. The CDR3 is CASSQGGTSYEQYF. Here the CDR3 DNA reads TGCGCCAGCAGCCAAGGCGGGACTTCCTACGAGCAGTACTTC.

The J gene is TRBJ1-6, the V gene TRBV27; 8 nucleotides match TRBD1. The CDR3 has 16 amino acids. V shed 4 bases and J 8 bases; nucleotides not matched to a gene: 10. CDR1 is MNHEY and CDR2 is SMNVEV in the germline V gene (reference sequence). The DNA of the CDR3 is TGTGCCAGCAGTTCTAACCTCGGACAGGGTCATTCACCCCTCCACTTT. Translating gives CASSSNLGQGHSPLHF.

The chain links TRBV19 to TRBJ2-2; perhaps TRBD2 as D (6 bases). CDR1 and CDR2 from the germline V gene are LNHDA and SQIVND (reference sequence). Deletions cut 3 bases from V and 5 bases from J, with 16 bases between. This CDR3 has 16 residues. The CDR3, as DNA: TGTGCCAGTAGTATTCCCTCGGGCGGAGGGACCGGGGAGCTGTTTTTT. It yields the protein CASSIPSGGGTGELFF. Supplemented by reference TRBV19 and TRBJ2-2, the full variable domain reads DGGITQSPKYLFRKEGQNVTLSCEQNLNHDAMYWYRQDPGQGLRLIYYSQIVNDFQKGDIAEGYSVSREKKESFPLTVTSAQKNPTAFYLCASSIPSGGGTGELFFGEGSRLTVL.

This chain joins TRBV7-9 and TRBJ2-2; possibly TRBD2 for D (5 bases). The V gene lost 3 bases and the J gene lost 5 bases, with 16 bases spanning the gap. Germline assignment: CDR1 SEHNR and CDR2 FQNEAQ (reference sequence). This CDR3 spans 16 amino acids. As DNA, the CDR3 is TGTGCCAGCAGCTTGCCGGGGATTAGAGGGACCGGGGAGCTGTTTTTT. This encodes CASSLPGIRGTGELFF.

The CDR3 DNA reads TGTGCCAGCAGCTTGGTCGACACCGGGGAGCTGTTTTTT. The encoded protein is CASSLVDTGELFF. The gene calls are TRBV5-4 and TRBJ2-2; D unclear. Looked up from germline, CDR1 is SGHNT and CDR2 is YYREEE (reference sequence). The CDR3 covers 13 residues. V lost 0 bases, J lost 3 bases, and 3 bases lay in between.